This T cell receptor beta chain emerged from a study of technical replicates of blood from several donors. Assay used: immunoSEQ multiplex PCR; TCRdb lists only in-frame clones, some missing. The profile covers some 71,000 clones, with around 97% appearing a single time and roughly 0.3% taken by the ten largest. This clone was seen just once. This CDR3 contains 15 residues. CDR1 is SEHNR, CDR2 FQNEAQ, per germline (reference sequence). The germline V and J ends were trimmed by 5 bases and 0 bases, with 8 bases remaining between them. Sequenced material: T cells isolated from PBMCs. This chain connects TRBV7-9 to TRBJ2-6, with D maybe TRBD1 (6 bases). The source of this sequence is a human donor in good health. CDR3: CASSEGHSGANVLTF. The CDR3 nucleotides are TGTGCCAGCAGCGAGGGACACTCTGGGGCCAACGTCCTGACTTTC.